These 27 T cell receptor beta chains were all obtained from the same sample, sequenced in a study of Ad26.COV2.S vaccination and SARS-CoV-2 variants. Using immunoSEQ multiplex PCR, the repertoire was profiled, and TCRdb retains in-frame clones only, with some absent. The table has hundreds of thousands of clones, around 92% seen once; the top ten hold under 5%. Sequenced material: peripheral blood, taken after recovery from COVID-19. Receptor source: a human donor who had recovered from COVID-19.

This clone was detected only once. The chain combines TRBV18 with TRBJ1-2, with a weak D call TRBD1 (5 bases). Germline values: CDR1 KGHSH, CDR2 LQKENI. Trimming cost V 0 bases and J 3 bases, with 14 bases left between them. The CDR3 runs 16 residues. CDR3 loop: CASSPPVIGRDYGYTF. The CDR3 DNA follows: TGTGCCAGCTCACCACCAGTAATCGGCAGGGACTATGGCTACACCTTC. The variable domain in full, completed from reference TRBV18 and TRBJ1-2, reads NAGVMQNPRHLVRRRGQEARLRCSPMKGHSHVYWYRQLPEEGLKFMVYLQKENIIDESGMPKERFSAEFPKEGPSILRIQQVVRGDSAAYFCASSPPVIGRDYGYTFGSGTRLTVV.

The chain employs TRBV7-8 and TRBJ2-7; 9 bases map to TRBD1. Germline loops: CDR1 SGHVS, CDR2 FQNEAQ. Trimming removed 6 bases from V and 2 bases from J; junction bases left unmatched: 11. The CDR3 has 16 residues. CDR3 protein: CASRRDMGQGAYEQYF. The CDR3, as DNA: TGTGCCAGCAGGCGAGATATGGGACAGGGAGCCTACGAGCAGTACTTC. Complete variable domain (other parts from reference TRBV7-8 and TRBJ2-7): GAGVSQSPRYKVAKRGQDVALRCDPISGHVSLFWYQQALGQGPEFLTYFQNEAQLDKSGLPSDRFFAERPEGSVSTLKIQRTQQEDSAVYLCASRRDMGQGAYEQYFGPGTRLTVT.

The chain joins TRBV5-6 to TRBJ2-7; 7 nucleotides agree with TRBD1. After removal of 1 base from V and 2 bases from J, the junction contained 3 bases not matched to a gene. This CDR3 region has 14 residues. CDR1 is SGHDT and CDR2 is YYEEEE in the germline V gene. In DNA, the CDR3 is TGTGCCAGCAGCTTGTCAGGGGGAACCTACGAGCAGTACTTC. Protein sequence: CASSLSGGTYEQYF.

The V gene is TRBV6-6, the J gene TRBJ2-3, with D possibly TRBD1 on 6 matching bases. Germline CDR1 is MNHNY and CDR2 is SVGAGI (reference sequence). V gave up 2 bases and J gave up 3 bases, with 9 bases separating them. The CDR3 consists of 14 residues. The CDR3 here is CASSYLQGTDTQYF. The CDR3 DNA reads as TGTGCCAGCAGTTACCTCCAGGGGACAGATACGCAGTATTTT.

Here the CDR3 DNA reads TGCGCCAGCAGCCAAGGGTGGGCGGGGGGAACCTACAATGAGCAGTTCTTC. Its protein is CASSQGWAGGTYNEQFF. V is TRBV4-3 and J is TRBJ2-1; 8 bases agree with TRBD2. CDR3 length: 17 amino acids. Germline V gene data show CDR1 as LGHNA and CDR2 as YSLEER. With 1 base clipped from V and 2 bases from J, the junction kept 7 bases outside the gene matches.

This chain connects TRBV7-2 to TRBJ1-5, with D possibly being TRBD1 (5 bases). Trimming stripped 1 base from V and 0 bases from J, with 10 bases between. CDR1 and CDR2 from the germline V gene are SGHTA and FQGNSA. The CDR3 totals 16 residues. This CDR3 is CASSLVAGNSNQPQHF. As DNA, the CDR3 is TGTGCCAGCAGCTTAGTGGCAGGGAATAGCAATCAGCCCCAGCATTTT.

The rearrangement links TRBV6-4 to TRBJ1-2; a weak D match, TRBD1 (5 bases). CDR1 is MRHNA and CDR2 is SNTAGT in the germline V gene. The V end lost 4 bases, the J end lost 7 bases, and 10 bases lay between the germline ends. CDR3 length: 12 residues. In DNA, the CDR3 is TGTGCCAGCAGTGGGGACCGGGGTGGCTACACCTTC. Its protein product is CASSGDRGGYTF.

The table lists this clone with a count of one. The V gene is TRBV11-2, the J gene TRBJ2-1; TRBD1 matches at 7 bases. V was pared by 5 bases and J by 0 bases, with 10 bases of the junction left unmatched. This CDR3 has 17 residues. The germline V gene encodes CDR1 SGHAT and CDR2 FQNNGV. DNA for the CDR3: TGTGCCAGCAGCCAGTCGGACAGGACAAGCTCCTACAATGAGCAGTTCTTC. Its protein is CASSQSDRTSSYNEQFF.

This clone showed up just a few times. The V gene is TRBV12-3 or TRBV12-4, the J gene TRBJ1-5, with 7 bases that match TRBD1. The V gene end was trimmed by 6 bases and the J gene end by 9 bases; junction bases not matched to a gene: 8. The CDR3 sequence is 13 residues long. The CDR3 bases are TGTGCCAGCAGCCCGGGACAGAGATTGCCCCAGCATTTT. Amino acid sequence: CASSPGQRLPQHF.

The V and J genes are TRBV11-2 and TRBJ2-7; either TRBD1 or TRBD2 may fit D (5 bases each). This CDR3 is 11 amino acids long. The V end was cut by 7 bases, the J end by 6 bases, with 10 bases between. Germline values: CDR1 SGHAT, CDR2 FQNNGV. The DNA of the CDR3 is TGTGCCAGCACCCCAGGGAGCGAGCAGTACTTC. Its translation is CASTPGSEQYF.

The chain combines TRBV28 with TRBJ1-5, with TRBD1 matching 8 bases. Germline V gives CDR1 MDHEN, CDR2 SYDVKM. The CDR3 totals 16 residues. The J segment lost 1 base and the V segment lost 4 bases, leaving 6 bases of the junction unmatched. The CDR3 loop reads CASSYWRTGSNQPQHF. The CDR3 DNA follows: TGTGCCAGCAGTTACTGGAGGACAGGGAGCAATCAGCCCCAGCATTTT.

The chain combines TRBV5-4 with TRBJ2-7; no reliable D call. Between the trimmed V and J ends, which lost 4 bases and 7 bases, there was a span of 18 bases. The CDR3 is 14 amino acids. CDR1 SGHNT and CDR2 YYREEE come from the germline V gene (reference sequence). This CDR3 reads CASSADRVSEEQYF. CDR3 in DNA: TGTGCCAGCAGCGCCGACCGGGTGTCAGAGGAGCAGTACTTC. Together with reference TRBV5-4 and TRBJ2-7, the CDR3 gives the full variable domain: ETGVTQSPTHLIKTRGQQVTLRCSSQSGHNTVSWYQQALGQGPQFIFQYYREEENGRGNFPPRFSGLQFPNYSSELNVNALELDDSALYLCASSADRVSEEQYFGPGTRLTVT.

This clone was seen once. Here the CDR3 reads CASARQAGGNTIYF. The DNA of the CDR3 is TGCGCCAGCGCAAGACAGGCAGGAGGAAACACCATATATTTT. The chain employs TRBV10-1 and TRBJ1-3; possible D gene TRBD1, 6 bases. Germline V gene lookup returns CDR1 WNHNN and CDR2 SYGVQD (reference sequence). V dropped 8 bases and J dropped 4 bases, with 15 bases sitting between them. This CDR3 is built from 14 residues.

The chain combines TRBV2 with TRBJ1-2; TRBD1 aligns across 11 bases. CDR1 is SNHLY, CDR2 FYNNEI, per germline. V lost 6 bases and J lost 5; bases outside the gene matches: 11. The CDR3 has 16 amino acids. Written as DNA, the CDR3 is TGTGCCAGCAGCGTCAGGTGGGGGGACAGGGGGTATGGCTACACCTTC. Protein product: CASSVRWGDRGYGYTF.

The J gene is TRBJ2-7, the V gene TRBV15; possibly TRBD1 for D (6 bases). The CDR3 loop spans 15 amino acids. The germline V gene encodes CDR1 LNHNV and CDR2 YYDKDF (reference sequence). The germline V and J ends were trimmed by 5 bases and 3 bases, with 17 bases remaining between them. The DNA for the CDR3 is TGTGCCACCAGCTCGACCGGGACAAATATCTACGAGCAGTACTTC. Amino acids: CATSSTGTNIYEQYF. Full variable domain (outside the CDR3, taken from reference TRBV15 and TRBJ2-7): DAMVIQNPRYQVTQFGKPVTLSCSQTLNHNVMYWYQQKSSQAPKLLFHYYDKDFNNEADTPDNFQSRRPNTSFCFLDIRSPGLGDTAMYLCATSSTGTNIYEQYFGPGTRLTVT.

A remark on this clone: One end of the junction varies from germline; a read error may be responsible. The V and J genes are TRBV14 and TRBJ2-5; D assignment may be TRBD1 or TRBD2 (7 bases each). Germline values: CDR1 SGHDN, CDR2 FVKESK. This CDR3 contains 14 residues. In DNA form, the CDR3 reads TGTGCCAGCAGCCAAGCCGAAGCAGGGGGGGGCCGCGACTTC. It translates to CASSQAEAGGGRDF.

In its sample, this clone was seen once. The rearrangement joins TRBV3-1 (or the pseudogene TRBV3-2) to TRBJ1-6; 8 nucleotides line up with TRBD1. The trim removed 0 bases at V and 6 bases at J, leaving 7 bases unmatched. The CDR3 extends over 17 amino acids. CDR1 is LGHDT, CDR2 YNNKEL, per germline (reference sequence). CDR3 sequence reads: CASSQDRQGWANSPLHF. The CDR3 DNA reads as TGTGCCAGCAGCCAAGATCGACAGGGGTGGGCTAATTCACCCCTCCACTTT.

The chain links TRBV7-8 to TRBJ2-1, with 8 positions matching TRBD1. CDR1 SGHVS and CDR2 FQNEAQ come from the germline V gene. This CDR3 has 16 residues. V dropped 5 bases and J dropped 0; count of bases not matched to a gene: 6. The CDR3 nucleotides are TGTGCCAGCAGCCCGGACAGGGTCGGCTCCTACAATGAGCAGTTCTTC. Protein sequence: CASSPDRVGSYNEQFF.

This rearrangement joins TRBV7-9 to TRBJ1-2; D is unclear. Trimming stripped 3 bases from V and 0 bases from J, with 14 bases between. The germline V gene encodes CDR1 SEHNR and CDR2 FQNEAQ (reference sequence). The CDR3 spans 16 residues. The DNA for the CDR3 is TGTGCCAGCAGCTTGGCTGTCGAGATAACTAACTATGGCTACACCTTC. Its protein product is CASSLAVEITNYGYTF.

The V call is TRBV2, the J call TRBJ2-1, with 10 bases fitting TRBD1. Germline loops: CDR1 SNHLY, CDR2 FYNNEI. This CDR3 region has 14 residues. Trimming removed 6 bases from V and 7 bases from J; junction bases left unmatched: 6. This chain's CDR3 is CASRAGTGENEQFF. CDR3 sequence (DNA): TGTGCCAGCAGGGCCGGGACAGGGGAGAATGAGCAGTTCTTC.

The CDR3 reads CASSLRTGAYEQYF. The CDR3 region has the DNA TGTGCCAGTAGTCTGCGTACAGGGGCCTACGAGCAGTACTTC. The chain couples TRBV19 to TRBJ2-7, with 7 bases matching TRBD1. J gave up 2 bases and V 5 bases, and 6 bases lay outside the gene matches. CDR3 length equals 14 residues. Germline assignment: CDR1 LNHDA and CDR2 SQIVND (reference sequence).

V is TRBV7-9 and J is TRBJ2-1, with TRBD1 identical over 8 bases. Germline V gives CDR1 SEHNR, CDR2 FQNEAQ (reference sequence). Trimming removed 6 bases from V and 6 bases from J; junction bases left unmatched: 16. The CDR3 consists of 17 residues. The CDR3 nucleotides read TGTGCCAGCAGGGGACAGGCAGGGGTAATTACAAGCAATGAGCAGTTCTTC. Its translation: CASRGQAGVITSNEQFF.

V and J are TRBV6-2 or TRBV6-3 and TRBJ2-5; tentatively, D is TRBD1 or TRBD2 (5 bases each). Looked up from germline, CDR1 is MNHEY and CDR2 is SVGEGT. The CDR3 length is 15 residues. Trimming removed 2 bases at V and 0 bases at J, with 10 bases between. The CDR3 region is CASSYIGTNQETQYF. CDR3 bases: TGTGCCAGCAGTTACATCGGGACCAACCAAGAGACCCAGTACTTC.

A single count supports this clone. The V gene is TRBV2, the J gene TRBJ1-4; 9 bases are shared with TRBD1. The CDR3 is 13 residues long. The trim removed 5 bases at V and 8 bases at J, leaving 3 bases unmatched. Looked up from germline, CDR1 is SNHLY and CDR2 is FYNNEI. The CDR3 region has the DNA TGTGCCAGCAGTCACAGGGGGCGAGAAAAACTGTTTTTT. Translating gives CASSHRGREKLFF.

The J gene is TRBJ2-7, the V gene TRBV6-5; TRBD1 aligns across 10 bases. V lost 6 bases, J lost 0 bases, and 5 bases stayed unmatched. The CDR3 covers 15 residues. From germline, CDR1 is MNHEY and CDR2 SVGAGI. In nucleotides, the CDR3 is TGTGCCAGCAGCCTCGGGACAGGGGACTCCTACGAGCAGTACTTC. Protein product: CASSLGTGDSYEQYF.

This clone was detected once. The chain couples TRBV5-1 to TRBJ2-7; 7 bases match TRBD1. The CDR3 loop spans 13 amino acids. CDR1 is SGHRS, CDR2 YFSETQ, per germline. The ends lost 8 bases at V and 4 bases at J; junction bases unmatched: 9. The chain's CDR3 is CASRQGPSYEQYF. DNA of the CDR3: TGCGCCAGTAGACAGGGCCCCTCTTACGAGCAGTACTTC.

This chain connects TRBV5-6 to TRBJ2-7, with a weak D call TRBD2 (5 bases). The V end was cut by 2 bases, the J end by 1 base, with 7 bases between. The CDR3 is 13 residues long. Germline V gives CDR1 SGHDT, CDR2 YYEEEE. As DNA, the CDR3 is TGTGCCAGCAGCTTACGGGAATCCTACGAGCAGTACTTC. It encodes CASSLRESYEQYF.